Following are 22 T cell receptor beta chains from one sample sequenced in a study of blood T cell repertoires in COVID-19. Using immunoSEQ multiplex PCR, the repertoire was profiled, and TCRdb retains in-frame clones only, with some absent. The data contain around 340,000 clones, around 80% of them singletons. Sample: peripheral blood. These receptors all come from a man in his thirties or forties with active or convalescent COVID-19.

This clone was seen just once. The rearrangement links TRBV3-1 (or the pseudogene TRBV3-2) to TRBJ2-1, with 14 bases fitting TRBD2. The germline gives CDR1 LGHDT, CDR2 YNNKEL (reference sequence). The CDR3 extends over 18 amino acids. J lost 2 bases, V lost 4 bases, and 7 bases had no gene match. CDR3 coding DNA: TGTGCCAGCAGCCCAGGACTAGCGGGAGGTTGGACCTACAATGAGCAGTTCTTC. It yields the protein CASSPGLAGGWTYNEQFF.

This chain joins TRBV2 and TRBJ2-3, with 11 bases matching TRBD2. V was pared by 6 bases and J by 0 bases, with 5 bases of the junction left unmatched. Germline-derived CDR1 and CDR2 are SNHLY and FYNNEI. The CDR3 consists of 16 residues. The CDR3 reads CASRGLADHSTDTQYF. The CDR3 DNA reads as TGTGCCAGCAGGGGACTAGCGGATCATAGCACAGATACGCAGTATTTT.

This CDR3 reads CATSPPGGYGYTF. CDR3 coding DNA: TGTGCCACAAGCCCCCCAGGGGGATATGGCTACACCTTC. V gene TRBV24-1 combines with J gene TRBJ1-2, with 7 bases identical to TRBD1. The V gene's germline CDR1 is KGHDR and CDR2 SFDVKD. The J segment lost 5 bases and the V segment lost 10 bases, leaving 9 bases of the junction unmatched. This CDR3 has 13 residues.

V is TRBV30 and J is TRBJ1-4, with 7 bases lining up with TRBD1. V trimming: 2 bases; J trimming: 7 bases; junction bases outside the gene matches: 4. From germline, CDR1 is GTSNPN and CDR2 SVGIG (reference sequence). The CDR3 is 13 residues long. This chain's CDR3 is CAWSPGTAEKLFF. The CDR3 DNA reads TGTGCCTGGAGTCCTGGGACAGCTGAAAAACTGTTTTTT.

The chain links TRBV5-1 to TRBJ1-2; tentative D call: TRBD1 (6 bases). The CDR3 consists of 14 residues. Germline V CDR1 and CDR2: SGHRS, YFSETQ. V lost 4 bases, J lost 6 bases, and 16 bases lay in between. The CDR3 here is CASSQGGRSDGYTF. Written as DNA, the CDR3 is TGCGCCAGCAGCCAAGGGGGTAGGTCGGATGGCTACACCTTC. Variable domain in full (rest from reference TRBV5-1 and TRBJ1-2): KAGVTQTPRYLIKTRGQQVTLSCSPISGHRSVSWYQQTPGQGLQFLFEYFSETQRNKGNFPGRFSGRQFSNSRSEMNVSTLELGDSALYLCASSQGGRSDGYTFGSGTRLTVV.

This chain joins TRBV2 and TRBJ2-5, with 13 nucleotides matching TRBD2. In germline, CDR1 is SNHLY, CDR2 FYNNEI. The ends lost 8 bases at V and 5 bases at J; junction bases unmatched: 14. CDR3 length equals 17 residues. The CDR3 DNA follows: TGTGCCAGCTTACTACTAGCGGGGGGGCCGGACAGGGAGACCCAGTACTTC. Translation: CASLLLAGGPDRETQYF.

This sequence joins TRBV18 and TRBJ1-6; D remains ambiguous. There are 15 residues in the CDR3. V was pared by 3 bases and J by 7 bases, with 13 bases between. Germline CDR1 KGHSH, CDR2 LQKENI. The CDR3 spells CASSPEVGGNSPLHF. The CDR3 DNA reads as TGTGCCAGCTCACCTGAGGTTGGAGGGAATTCACCCCTCCACTTT. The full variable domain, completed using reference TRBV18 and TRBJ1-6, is NAGVMQNPRHLVRRRGQEARLRCSPMKGHSHVYWYRQLPEEGLKFMVYLQKENIIDESGMPKERFSAEFPKEGPSILRIQQVVRGDSAAYFCASSPEVGGNSPLHFGNGTRLTVT.

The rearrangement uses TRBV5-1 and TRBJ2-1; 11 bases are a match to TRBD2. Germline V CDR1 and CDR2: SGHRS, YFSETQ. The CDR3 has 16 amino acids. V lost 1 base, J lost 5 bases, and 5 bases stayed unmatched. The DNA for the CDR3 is TGCGCCAGCAGCTTGAGGGTGACTAGCGGGGACAATGAGCAGTTCTTC. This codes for CASSLRVTSGDNEQFF. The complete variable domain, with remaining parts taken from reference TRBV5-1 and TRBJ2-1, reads KAGVTQTPRYLIKTRGQQVTLSCSPISGHRSVSWYQQTPGQGLQFLFEYFSETQRNKGNFPGRFSGRQFSNSRSEMNVSTLELGDSALYLCASSLRVTSGDNEQFFGPGTRLTVL.

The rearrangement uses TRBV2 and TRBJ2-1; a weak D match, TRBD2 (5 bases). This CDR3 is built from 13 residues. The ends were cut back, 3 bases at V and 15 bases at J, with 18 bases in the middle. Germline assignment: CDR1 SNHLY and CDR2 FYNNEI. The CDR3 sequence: CASSEDSSLVRFF. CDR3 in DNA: TGTGCCAGCAGTGAGGATTCTAGCCTAGTTCGGTTCTTC.

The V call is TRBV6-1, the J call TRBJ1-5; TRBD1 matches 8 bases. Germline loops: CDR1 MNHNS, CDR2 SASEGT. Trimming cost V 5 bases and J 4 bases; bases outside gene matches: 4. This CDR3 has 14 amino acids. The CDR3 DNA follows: TGTGCCAGCAGTCCCCGGGACAGGAATCAGCCCCAGCATTTT. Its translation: CASSPRDRNQPQHF.

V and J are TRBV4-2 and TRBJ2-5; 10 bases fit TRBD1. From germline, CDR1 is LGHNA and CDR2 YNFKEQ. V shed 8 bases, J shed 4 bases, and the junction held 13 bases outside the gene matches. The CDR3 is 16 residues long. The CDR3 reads CASVGTGVTGGETQYF. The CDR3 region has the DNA TGTGCCAGCGTAGGGACAGGGGTCACCGGAGGAGAGACCCAGTACTTC.

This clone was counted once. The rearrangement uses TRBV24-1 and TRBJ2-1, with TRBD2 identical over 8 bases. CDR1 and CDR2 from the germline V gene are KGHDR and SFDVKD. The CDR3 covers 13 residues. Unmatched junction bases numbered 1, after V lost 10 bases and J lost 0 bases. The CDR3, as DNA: TGTGCCACTAGCGGGACCTCCTACAATGAGCAGTTCTTC. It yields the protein CATSGTSYNEQFF.

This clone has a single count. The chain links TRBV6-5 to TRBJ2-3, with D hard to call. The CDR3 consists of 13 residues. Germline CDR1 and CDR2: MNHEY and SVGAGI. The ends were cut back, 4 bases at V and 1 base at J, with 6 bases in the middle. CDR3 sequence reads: CASSSVGTDTQYF. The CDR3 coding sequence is TGTGCCAGCAGTTCGGTCGGCACAGATACGCAGTATTTT.

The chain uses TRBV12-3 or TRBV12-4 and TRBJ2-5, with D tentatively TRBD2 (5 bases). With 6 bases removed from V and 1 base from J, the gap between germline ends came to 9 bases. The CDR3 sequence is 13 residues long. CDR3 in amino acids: CASSLDSQETQYF. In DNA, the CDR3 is TGTGCCAGCAGCTTGGACTCCCAAGAGACCCAGTACTTC.

The CDR3 sequence: CASSATSDSYEQYF. CDR3 DNA sequence: TGTGCCAGCAGCGCGACTAGCGACTCCTACGAGCAGTACTTC. The genes are TRBV9 and TRBJ2-7; 8 bases fit TRBD2. The CDR3 loop spans 14 amino acids. Germline CDR1 reads SGDLS; CDR2 reads YYNGEE. The trim removed 3 bases at V and 0 bases at J, leaving 2 bases unmatched.

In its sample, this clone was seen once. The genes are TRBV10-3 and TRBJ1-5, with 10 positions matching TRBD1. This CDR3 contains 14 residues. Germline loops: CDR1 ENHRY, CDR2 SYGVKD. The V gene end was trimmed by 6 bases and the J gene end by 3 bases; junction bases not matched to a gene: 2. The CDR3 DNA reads TGTGCCATCAGAGGGACAGGGGACAATCAGCCCCAGCATTTT. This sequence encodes CAIRGTGDNQPQHF.

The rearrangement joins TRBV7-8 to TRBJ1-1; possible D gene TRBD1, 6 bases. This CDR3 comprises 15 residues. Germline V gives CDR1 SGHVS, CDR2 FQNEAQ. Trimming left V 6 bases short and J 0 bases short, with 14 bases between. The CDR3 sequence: CASRAMTGLNTEAFF. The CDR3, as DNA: TGTGCCAGCAGGGCGATGACAGGTCTGAACACTGAAGCTTTCTTT.

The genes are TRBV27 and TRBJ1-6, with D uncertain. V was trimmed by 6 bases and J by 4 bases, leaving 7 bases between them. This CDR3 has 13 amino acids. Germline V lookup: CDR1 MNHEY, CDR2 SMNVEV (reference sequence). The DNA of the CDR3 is TGTGCCAGCAGAACAGAATATAATTCACCCCTCCACTTT. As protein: CASRTEYNSPLHF.

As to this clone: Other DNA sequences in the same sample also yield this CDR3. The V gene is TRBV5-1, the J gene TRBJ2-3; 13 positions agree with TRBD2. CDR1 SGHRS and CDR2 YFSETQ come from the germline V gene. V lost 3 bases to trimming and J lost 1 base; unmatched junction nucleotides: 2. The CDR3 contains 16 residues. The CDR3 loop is CASSSGLAGGTDTQYF. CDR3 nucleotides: TGCGCCAGCAGCTCCGGACTAGCGGGGGGCACAGATACGCAGTATTTT.

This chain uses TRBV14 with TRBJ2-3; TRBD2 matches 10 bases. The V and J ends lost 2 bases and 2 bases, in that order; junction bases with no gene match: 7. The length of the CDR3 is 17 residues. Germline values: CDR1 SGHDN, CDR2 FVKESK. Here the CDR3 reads CASSQFLAGEYTDTQYF. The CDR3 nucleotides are TGTGCCAGCAGCCAATTCCTAGCGGGGGAATACACAGATACGCAGTATTTT.

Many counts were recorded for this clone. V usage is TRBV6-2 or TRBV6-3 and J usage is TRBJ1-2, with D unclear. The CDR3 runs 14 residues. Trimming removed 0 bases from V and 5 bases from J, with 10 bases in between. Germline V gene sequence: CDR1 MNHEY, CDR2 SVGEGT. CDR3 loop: CASSYSAVRYGYTF. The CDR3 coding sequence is TGTGCCAGCAGTTACTCCGCGGTCCGGTATGGCTACACCTTC.

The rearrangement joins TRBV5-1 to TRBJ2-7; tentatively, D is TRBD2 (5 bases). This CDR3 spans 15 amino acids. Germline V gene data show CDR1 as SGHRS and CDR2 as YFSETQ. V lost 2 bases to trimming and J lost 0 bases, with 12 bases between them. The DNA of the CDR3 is TGCGCCAGCAGCTTCGGGCGGAGGAGCTCCTACGAGCAGTACTTC. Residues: CASSFGRRSSYEQYF.